Listed below are T cell receptor beta chains from one sample, sequenced in a study of cytomegalovirus exposure and HLA in healthy donors. Sequencing used immunoSEQ multiplex PCR; TCRdb keeps in-frame clones, though not all of them. The data contain 97,000 or so clones, around 90% of them seen just once; the ten biggest clones take up roughly 4%. The sequencing sample was made of PBMCs. The receptor set was obtained from a woman under 40 in good health and CMV-seronegative. CDR3s include the opening cysteine and the closing phenylalanine or tryptophan. Each record gives: D gene, clone size, V gene, J gene, CDR3 DNA, CDR3 protein. D genes are given only for firm matches. Expanded clones are given a class, and other clones once, few, many or no size at all.

D: TRBD1
size: NA
V: TRBV28
J: TRBJ1-5
DNA: TGTGCCAGCAGTTCGATAGAATACCCCAGGGGGAATCAGCCCCAGCATTTT
CDR3: CASSSIEYPRGNQPQHF

D: NA
size: few
V: TRBV28
J: TRBJ1-3
DNA: TGTGCCAGCACCCTTGGGGCCGGCTCTGGAAACACCATATATTTT
CDR3: CASTLGAGSGNTIYF

D: NA
size: NA
V: TRBV2
J: TRBJ2-4
DNA: TGTGCCAGCAGAGCAGGGGTAGCCAAAAACATTCAGTACTTC
CDR3: CASRAGVAKNIQYF

D: NA
size: once
V: TRBV9
J: TRBJ1-2
DNA: TGTGCCAGCAGCGTAGATATGGGCCCCCGGGGCTACACCTTC
CDR3: CASSVDMGPRGYTF

D: NA
size: few
V: TRBV7-9
J: TRBJ2-7
DNA: TGTGCCAGCAGCTCCTCCGGAGGCTACGAGCAGTACTTC
CDR3: CASSSSGGYEQYF

D: NA
size: NA
V: TRBV19
J: TRBJ1-2
DNA: TGTGCCAGTAACACACAGGCGGGAGACTATGGCTACACCTTC
CDR3: CASNTQAGDYGYTF

D: TRBD1
size: NA
V: TRBV2
J: TRBJ1-2
DNA: TGTGCCAGCAGTGGACAGGGGGCAGGGTATGGCTACACCTTC
CDR3: CASSGQGAGYGYTF

D: NA
size: NA
V: TRBV28
J: TRBJ1-3
DNA: TGTGCCAGCAGTTTATGGGAGGGTGGAAACACCATATATTTT
CDR3: CASSLWEGGNTIYF

D: NA
size: NA
V: TRBV2
J: TRBJ1-4
DNA: TGTGCCAGCAGGTGGAGGCTCTCTAATGAAAAACTGTTTTTT
CDR3: CASRWRLSNEKLFF

D: TRBD2
size: NA
V: TRBV27
J: TRBJ2-5
DNA: TGTGCCAGCAGTCCTTACGACATAGCGGGATTAGAGACCCAGTACTTC
CDR3: CASSPYDIAGLETQYF

D: NA
size: NA
V: TRBV5-1
J: TRBJ2-7
DNA: TGCGCCAGCAGCTTACTAGCCCCATCCTACGAGCAGTACTTC
CDR3: CASSLLAPSYEQYF

D: TRBD1
size: NA
V: TRBV5-6
J: TRBJ1-5
DNA: TGTGCCAGCAGCGGACAGGGTAGGGATCAGCCCCAGCATTTT
CDR3: CASSGQGRDQPQHF

D: NA
size: NA
V: TRBV21-1
J: TRBJ2-7
DNA: TGTGCCAGCCGGCGACAGACCTTATACGAGCAGTACTTC
CDR3: CASRRQTLYEQYF

D: NA
size: NA
V: TRBV28
J: TRBJ1-1
DNA: TGTGCCAGCAGTTACAGTCCACTAGGCGCTGAAGCTTTCTTT
CDR3: CASSYSPLGAEAFF

D: NA
size: NA
V: TRBV9
J: TRBJ2-1
DNA: TGTGCCAGCAGCGTAGGCTCGGGGAACAATGAGCAGTTCTTC
CDR3: CASSVGSGNNEQFF

D: TRBD1
size: NA
V: TRBV28
J: TRBJ1-1
DNA: TGTGCCAGCAGTTTGACAGGGGAATGGAAAAAAGAAGCTTTCTTT
CDR3: CASSLTGEWKKEAFF

D: NA
size: once
V: TRBV10-3
J: TRBJ2-7
DNA: TGTGCCATCATGGTGGGGAAAGGGGCCTACGAGCAGTACTTC
CDR3: CAIMVGKGAYEQYF

D: TRBD1
size: NA
V: TRBV6-1
J: TRBJ1-2
DNA: TGTGCCAGCAGTGAAACTCCGGGACAGGGGGTGTGGGGCTACACCTTC
CDR3: CASSETPGQGVWGYTF

D: NA
size: NA
V: TRBV6-1
J: TRBJ2-7
DNA: TGTGCCAGCAGGAACGATGGGGCAGGGTTCTACGAGCAGTACTTC
CDR3: CASRNDGAGFYEQYF